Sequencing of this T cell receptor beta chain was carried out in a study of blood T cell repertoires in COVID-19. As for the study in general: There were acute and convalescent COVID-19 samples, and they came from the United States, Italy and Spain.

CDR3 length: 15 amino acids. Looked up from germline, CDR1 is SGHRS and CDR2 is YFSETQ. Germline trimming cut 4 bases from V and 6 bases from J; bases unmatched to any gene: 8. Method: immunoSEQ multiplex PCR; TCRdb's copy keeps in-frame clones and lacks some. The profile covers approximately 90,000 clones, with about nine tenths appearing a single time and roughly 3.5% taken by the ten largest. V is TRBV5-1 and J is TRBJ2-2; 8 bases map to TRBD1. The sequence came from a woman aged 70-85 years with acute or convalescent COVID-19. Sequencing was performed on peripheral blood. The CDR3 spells CASSPDRVDAGELFF. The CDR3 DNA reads TGCGCCAGCAGCCCGGACAGGGTCGACGCCGGGGAGCTGTTTTTT.